The 31 T cell receptor beta chains below were found in one sample sequenced in a study of glioma-infiltrating T cells. The iRepertoire nested amplicon-rescue multiplex PCR amplified TCR alpha and beta CDR3s from RNA. TCRdb reanalysed the multiplex PCR reads using MiXCR and keeps one entry per CDR3 protein. The sample has more than 300,000 distinct CDR3 sequences; roughly two fifths are singletons. The sequencing sample was made of glioma tissue, nonneoplastic brain tissue, or PBMCs (not recorded which). These receptors came from a human donor with low-grade glioma or glioblastoma, undergoing nonglioma brain surgery, or in good health (not recorded which).

As for this clonotype: One end of the junction is discordant with germline, which a read error may explain. V usage is TRBV6-2 or TRBV6-3 and J usage is TRBJ2-2; 14 bases fit TRBD2. CDR3 length: 18 residues. From germline, CDR1 is MNHEY and CDR2 SVGEGT. Here the CDR3 reads CASCYHGTSGSYTVELFF. The CDR3 coding sequence is TGTGCCAGCTGTTACCACGGGACTAGCGGGAGTTACACCGTGGAGCTGTTTTTT.

This clonotype was detected a few times. This rearrangement joins TRBV7-2 to TRBJ2-7; TRBD1 matches 8 bases. V trimming: 5 bases; J trimming: 1 base; junction bases outside the gene matches: 4. Germline V gene sequence: CDR1 SGHTA, CDR2 FQGNSA. The CDR3 has 14 amino acids. In DNA, the CDR3 is TGTGCCAGCAGCGTAGGGACAGGATCCTACGAGCAGTACTTC. It translates to CASSVGTGSYEQYF.

The chain recombines TRBV19 with TRBJ2-1; TRBD2 matches 9 bases. This CDR3 is 15 amino acids long. J was trimmed by 8 bases and V by 1 base; bases with no gene match: 6. Germline V gives CDR1 LNHDA, CDR2 SQIVND (reference sequence). The CDR3 DNA sequence: TGTGCCAGTAGTATAGGCGGGAGGGCCAGGGATGAGCAGTTCTTC. Its protein is CASSIGGRARDEQFF.

The table lists this clonotype with a few counts. This chain links TRBV6-2 or TRBV6-3 with TRBJ2-7; 8 nucleotides match TRBD1. Germline CDR1 MNHEY, CDR2 SVGEGT. The CDR3 is 17 amino acids. V shed 5 bases and J 2 bases; nucleotides not matched to a gene: 14. CDR3 nucleotides: TGTGCCAGCAGTCGTCTTGGGCCGGGGGACAGGACCTACGAGCAGTACTTC. Amino acid sequence: CASSRLGPGDRTYEQYF.

As to this clonotype: No conserved phenylalanine or tryptophan ends this CDR3, so it is likely a read error. The chain combines TRBV6-5 with TRBJ2-1; D is ambiguous. Germline V gene sequence: CDR1 MNHEY, CDR2 SVGAGI. Trimming stripped 6 bases from V and 9 bases from J, with 18 bases between. CDR3 size: 14 residues. The chain's CDR3 is CASRLHEQILEQFL. The CDR3, as DNA: TGTGCCAGCAGACTACACGAACAGATCCTTGAGCAGTTCTTA.

In regard to this clonotype: One end of the junction varies from germline; a read error may be responsible. The chain carries TRBV19 and TRBJ1-2, with D hard to call. This CDR3 spans 13 amino acids. CDR1 is LNHDA, CDR2 SQIVND, per germline (reference sequence). CDR3 residues: CASSMTGNYGHTF. The DNA of the CDR3 is TGTGCCAGTAGTATGACCGGCAACTATGGCCACACCTTC.

Comment on this clonotype: A read error is possible here, since a much larger clone lies one base away. It is likely a read error, because the conserved phenylalanine at the end of the CDR3 is missing. The chain combines TRBV27 with TRBJ2-7; perhaps TRBD2 as D (7 bases). The germline V gene has CDR1 MNHEY and CDR2 SMNVEV (reference sequence). CDR3 length equals 12 residues. The ends were cut back, 9 bases at V and 3 bases at J, with 12 bases in the middle. DNA for the CDR3: TGTGCCAGTGGACAGCGGGGCTACGAGCAGTACTCC. As protein: CASGQRGYEQYS.

The rearrangement links TRBV5-1 to TRBJ1-1; D is possibly TRBD1 (6 bases). The CDR3 loop spans 13 amino acids. Germline loops: CDR1 SGHRS, CDR2 YFSETQ. The V end was cut by 4 bases, the J end by 7 bases, with 14 bases between. The CDR3 loop is CASSLTGVNEAFF. Written as DNA, the CDR3 is TGCGCCAGCAGCCTGACAGGTGTAAATGAAGCTTTCTTT.

At least ten counts were recorded for this clonotype. The chain carries TRBV4-3 and TRBJ2-7; 7 bases are shared with TRBD2. The CDR3 contains 16 residues. V shed 0 bases, J shed 3 bases, and the junction held 8 bases outside the gene matches. Germline CDR1 reads LGHNA; CDR2 reads YSLEER. This CDR3 is CASSQDRASGLYEQYF. Written as DNA, the CDR3 is TGCGCCAGCAGCCAAGATAGGGCTAGCGGACTCTACGAGCAGTACTTC.

This clonotype has at least ten counts. The chain couples TRBV20-1 to TRBJ1-2, with D hard to call. This CDR3 is 13 amino acids long. V lost 3 bases and J 1 base, leaving 9 bases between the germline ends. Germline CDR1 is DFQATT and CDR2 is SNEGSKA (reference sequence). CDR3 in DNA: TGCAGTGCTAGTTATATGCATAACTATGGCTACACCTTC. Translating gives CSASYMHNYGYTF.

The V gene is TRBV7-9, the J gene TRBJ2-7, with unresolved D. The germline V and J ends were trimmed by 5 bases and 4 bases, with 9 bases remaining between them. Germline values: CDR1 SEHNR, CDR2 FQNEAQ (reference sequence). CDR3 size: 12 residues. CDR3 residues: CASSVGRYEQYF. The CDR3 DNA is TGTGCCAGCAGCGTAGGACGGTACGAGCAGTACTTC.

V usage is TRBV20-1 and J usage is TRBJ2-1; TRBD1 matches 8 bases. CDR1 and CDR2 (germline): DFQATT, SNEGSKA (reference sequence). The CDR3 extends over 15 amino acids. J was trimmed by 3 bases and V by 6 bases; bases with no gene match: 10. The CDR3 region is CSAQITGGHYNEQFF. CDR3 DNA: TGCAGTGCCCAAATTACAGGGGGACACTACAATGAGCAGTTCTTC.

This clonotype has a handful of counts. This chain connects TRBV7-6 to TRBJ2-2; 11 bases match TRBD1. This CDR3 spans 14 amino acids. Per germline, CDR1 SGHVS and CDR2 FNYEAQ. With V trimmed by 5 bases and J by 7 bases, 3 bases remained unmatched. DNA for the CDR3: TGTGCCAGCAGCCGCGGGACAGGGGGCGGGGAGCTGTTTTTT. It yields the protein CASSRGTGGGELFF.

This CDR3 reads CASSLIRGEADTQYF. The CDR3, as DNA: TGTGCCAGCAGCTTAATCCGGGGGGAGGCAGATACGCAGTATTTT. The rearrangement links TRBV7-3 to TRBJ2-3; 7 bases match TRBD2. Germline CDR1 SGHTA, CDR2 FQGTGA. This CDR3 is built from 15 residues. Trimming cost V 1 base and J 4 bases; bases outside gene matches: 5.

About this clonotype itself: A much larger clone differs by one base, so this may be a read error. In this CDR3 the conserved last residue, phenylalanine or tryptophan, is missing, so a read error is likely. This chain joins TRBV27 and TRBJ1-2; 7 bases align to TRBD1. The CDR3 runs to 15 residues. Germline lookup yields CDR1 MNHEY and CDR2 SMNVEV (reference sequence). The junction had 10 bases not matched to a gene; V was cut back by 5 bases and J by 4 bases. The CDR3 spells CASSGRQGPTYGYTL. CDR3 DNA sequence: TGTGCCAGCAGTGGACGACAGGGCCCTACCTATGGCTACACCTTA.

The chain employs TRBV2 and TRBJ1-3; no definite D call. The germline V gene has CDR1 SNHLY and CDR2 FYNNEI. The V and J ends lost 6 bases and 0 bases respectively, with 9 bases between them. The CDR3 length is 14 residues. CDR3 nucleotide sequence: TGTGCCAGCAGGCCAGACTACTCTGGAAACACCATATATTTT. It encodes CASRPDYSGNTIYF.

V is TRBV28 and J is TRBJ1-2, with 7 positions matching TRBD1. Per germline, CDR1 MDHEN and CDR2 SYDVKM. The CDR3 is made up of 15 amino acids. V gave up 5 bases and J gave up 7 bases; unmatched junction bases: 13. CDR3 DNA: TGTGCCAGCAGTCGTACCCAACAGGGGATGGCTGGCTACACCTTC. This translates into CASSRTQQGMAGYTF.

This clonotype has only a few counts. This chain joins TRBV27 and TRBJ2-7, with D tentatively TRBD2 (5 bases). Germline CDR1 is MNHEY and CDR2 is SMNVEV (reference sequence). This CDR3 has 13 amino acids. The V end was cut by 0 bases, the J end by 9 bases, with 12 bases between. The CDR3 coding sequence is TGTGCCAGCAGTTTATCCACGGAGGCAGGGCAGTACTTC. This encodes CASSLSTEAGQYF.

This clonotype showed up many times. The chain has TRBV15 and TRBJ1-5, with no clear D. Germline V gene sequence: CDR1 LNHNV, CDR2 YYDKDF (reference sequence). The CDR3 extends over 15 amino acids. V gave up 0 bases and J gave up 4 bases, with 10 bases separating them. The CDR3, as DNA: TGTGCCACCAGCAGAGATCAGGCTGGGAATCAGCCCCAGCATTTT. Its translation is CATSRDQAGNQPQHF.

Turning to this clonotype: The CDR3 carries no conserved terminal phenylalanine or tryptophan, so it likely arises from a read error. The chain combines TRBV28 with TRBJ2-7; 9 nucleotides agree with TRBD1. Per the germline V gene, CDR1 is MDHEN and CDR2 is SYDVKM. This CDR3 has 15 residues. J gave up 2 bases and V 5 bases, and 7 bases lay outside the gene matches. Here the CDR3 reads CASSTPGQGAYEQYL. CDR3 in DNA: TGTGCCAGCAGTACACCGGGACAGGGCGCCTACGAGCAGTACTTA.

In its sample, this clonotype was seen a few times. The rearrangement uses TRBV7-2 and TRBJ2-3; D might be TRBD2 (6 bases). The CDR3 has 16 amino acids. V was shortened by 1 base and J by 1 base, with 12 bases between the two germline ends. Germline V gene lookup returns CDR1 SGHTA and CDR2 FQGNSA. CDR3 amino acids: CASSLGSGAGTDTQYF. DNA for the CDR3: TGTGCCAGCAGCTTAGGTTCGGGAGCAGGCACAGATACGCAGTATTTT.

This clonotype was seen many times. The chain recombines TRBV24-1 with TRBJ2-2; D uncertain. Trimming cost V 3 bases and J 2 bases, with 3 bases left between them. The germline V gene has CDR1 KGHDR and CDR2 SFDVKD. The CDR3 totals 13 residues. CDR3 region: CATSDGNTGELFF. The DNA for the CDR3 is TGTGCCACCAGTGATGGCAACACCGGGGAGCTGTTTTTT.

The chain has TRBV30 and TRBJ2-2; D gene uncertain. V was pared by 8 bases and J by 0 bases, with 10 bases between. Germline assignment: CDR1 GTSNPN and CDR2 SVGIG (reference sequence). The CDR3 sequence is 13 residues long. The CDR3 region is CAQDVANTGELFF. The CDR3 bases are TGTGCCCAGGACGTCGCGAACACCGGGGAGCTGTTTTTT.

In this sample, this clonotype turned up a few times. V is TRBV20-1 and J is TRBJ1-6, with 7 bases lining up with TRBD1. V lost 0 bases and J lost 8; bases outside the gene matches: 7. The CDR3 consists of 15 residues. Germline values: CDR1 DFQATT, CDR2 SNEGSKA (reference sequence). The CDR3 DNA reads TGCAGTGCTAGAGAGACAGGGAGGGGGGATTCACCCCTCCACTTT. Encoded protein: CSARETGRGDSPLHF.

This clonotype was seen more than once but under ten times. The genes are TRBV20-1 and TRBJ2-7; D possibly corresponds to TRBD1 (6 bases). The CDR3 consists of 13 residues. V lost 4 bases to trimming and J lost 3 bases, with 13 bases between them. Germline-derived CDR1 and CDR2 are DFQATT and SNEGSKA (reference sequence). The CDR3 region is CSATGTRNYEQYF. The CDR3 nucleotides are TGCAGTGCTACCGGGACAAGGAACTACGAGCAGTACTTC.

This clonotype was observed once. A much larger clonotype is one base distant, so this may be a read error. This chain uses TRBV27 with TRBJ2-7; 7 bases agree with TRBD1. The CDR3 consists of 15 residues. Germline CDR1 reads MNHEY; CDR2 reads SMNVEV (reference sequence). Unmatched junction bases numbered 11, after V lost 2 bases and J lost 7 bases. The chain's CDR3 is CASSLIGTANNEQYF. DNA for the CDR3: TGTGCCAGCAGTTTAATAGGGACAGCTAACAATGAGCAGTACTTC.

This clonotype has a handful of counts. CDR3 protein: CASSYPLAGAQYF. CDR3 nucleotides: TGTGCCAGCAGCTACCCTCTAGCGGGTGCGCAGTATTTT. This chain connects TRBV28 to TRBJ2-3, with 8 bases fitting TRBD2. V was pared by 6 bases and J by 10 bases, with 9 bases of the junction left unmatched. The CDR3 loop spans 13 amino acids. Germline V CDR1 and CDR2: MDHEN, SYDVKM.

Concerning this clonotype: At one boundary the junction diverges from the germline segment, which might be a read error. The chain carries TRBV7-2 and TRBJ2-7, with D unresolved. Germline V gives CDR1 SGHTA, CDR2 FQGNSA. This CDR3 spans 14 amino acids. CDR3 nucleotides: TGTGCCAGCGGCTTAAATAGACTCTCCTACGAGCAGTACTTC. The encoded protein is CASGLNRLSYEQYF.

The rearrangement links TRBV5-4 to TRBJ2-1, with D hard to call. Per the germline V gene, CDR1 is SGHNT and CDR2 is YYREEE (reference sequence). The length of the CDR3 is 11 residues. Trimming stripped 3 bases from V and 8 bases from J, with 6 bases between. The CDR3 here is CASSYLHEQFF. DNA for the CDR3: TGTGCCAGCAGCTATCTCCATGAGCAGTTCTTC.

This clonotype was recorded at least ten times. V is TRBV28 and J is TRBJ2-1; 14 nucleotides agree with TRBD2. This CDR3 has 14 residues. CDR1 is MDHEN and CDR2 is SYDVKM in the germline V gene. The J segment lost 9 bases and the V segment lost 4 bases, leaving 2 bases of the junction unmatched. CDR3 nucleotide sequence: TGTGCCAGCAGTTCGGGACTAGCGGGAGCTGAGCAGTTCTTC. It codes for CASSSGLAGAEQFF. The whole variable domain, remainder taken from reference TRBV28 and TRBJ2-1, is DVKVTQSSRYLVKRTGEKVFLECVQDMDHENMFWYRQDPGLGLRLIYFSYDVKMKEKGDIPEGYSVSREKKERFSLILESASTNQTSMYLCASSSGLAGAEQFFGPGTRLTVL.

This clonotype was counted between two and nine times. V usage is TRBV4-1 and J usage is TRBJ2-6, with D hard to call. Germline V gives CDR1 MGHRA, CDR2 YSYEKL. V was cut by 7 bases and J by 0 bases, with 10 bases left in between. The CDR3 is made up of 15 amino acids. The CDR3 DNA reads as TGCGCCAGCAAGGGTGGAATCTCTGGGGCCAACGTCCTGACTTTC. Amino acid sequence: CASKGGISGANVLTF.